This TCR beta chain derives from a study of read filtering for tumor transcriptome and immune sequencing. From approximately 400 ng of RNA, a library with molecular barcoded alpha/delta and beta/gamma adaptors was made. TCRdb re-called the reads with MiXCR, one entry per CDR3 protein. In the table there are 15,000 to 20,000 distinct CDR3 sequences, more than 20% of which are singletons. This clonotype was seen many times. The length of the CDR3 is 16 residues. The V segment lost 1 base and the J segment 8 bases; nucleotides outside the gene matches: 10. Germline-derived CDR1 and CDR2 are SGHNT and YENEEA.

This rearrangement joins TRBV11-3 to TRBJ2-1, with 8 bases fitting TRBD2. The sample comprised a population of CD138-negative cells sorted from bone marrow. The receptor was isolated from a donor at least 40 years old with multiple myeloma. CDR3 sequence (DNA): TGTGCCAGCAGCTTAGGTCTTGGCGGGAGGAAAGATGAGCAGTTCTTC. The encoded protein is CASSLGLGGRKDEQFF.